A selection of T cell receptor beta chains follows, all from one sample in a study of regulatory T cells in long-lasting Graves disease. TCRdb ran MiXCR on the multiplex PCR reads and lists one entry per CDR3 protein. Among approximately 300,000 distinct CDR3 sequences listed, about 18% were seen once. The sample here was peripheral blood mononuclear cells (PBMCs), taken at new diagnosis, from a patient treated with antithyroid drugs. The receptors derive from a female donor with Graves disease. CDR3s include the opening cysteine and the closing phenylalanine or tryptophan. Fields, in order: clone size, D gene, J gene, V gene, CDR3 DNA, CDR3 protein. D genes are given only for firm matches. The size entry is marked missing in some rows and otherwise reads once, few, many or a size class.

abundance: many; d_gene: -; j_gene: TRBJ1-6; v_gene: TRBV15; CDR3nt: TGTGCCACCAGCAGAGTTTCGGGGATAGGGGGATCACCCCTCCACTTT; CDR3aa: CATSRVSGIGGSPLHF
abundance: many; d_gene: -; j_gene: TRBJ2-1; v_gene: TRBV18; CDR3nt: TGTGCCAGCTCACCACCCAGCGCCTACAATGAGCAGTTCTTC; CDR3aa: CASSPPSAYNEQFF
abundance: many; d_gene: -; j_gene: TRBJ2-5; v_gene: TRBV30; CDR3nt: TGTGCCTGGAGTGATGTGGCACAAGAGACCCAGTACTTC; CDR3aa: CAWSDVAQETQYF
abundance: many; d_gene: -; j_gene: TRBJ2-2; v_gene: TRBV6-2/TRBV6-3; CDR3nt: TGTGCCAGCAGCGAGGGGACGAACACCGGGGAGCTGTTTTTT; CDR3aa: CASSEGTNTGELFF
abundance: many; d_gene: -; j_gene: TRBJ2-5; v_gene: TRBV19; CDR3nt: TGTGCCAGTAGTGAAGGGTTACGGGAGACCCAGTACTTC; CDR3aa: CASSEGLRETQYF
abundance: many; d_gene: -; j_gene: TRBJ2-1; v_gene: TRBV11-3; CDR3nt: TGTGCCAGCGGGGCCGGGGCTATGCGGGATGAAAATGAGCAGTTCTTC; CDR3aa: CASGAGAMRDENEQFF
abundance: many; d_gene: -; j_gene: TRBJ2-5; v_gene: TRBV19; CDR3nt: TGTGCCAGTAGTATTTGGGGGGCCGGTCCCGAAGAGACCCAGTACTTC; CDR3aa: CASSIWGAGPEETQYF
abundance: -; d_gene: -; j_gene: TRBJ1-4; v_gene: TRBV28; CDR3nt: TGTGCCAGCACCCTTGACGGGGGGTATAATGAAAATCTGTGTTTT; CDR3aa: CASTLDGGYNENLCF
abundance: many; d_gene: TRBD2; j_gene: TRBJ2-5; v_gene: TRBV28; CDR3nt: TGTGCCAGCAGTTGGACTAGCGGGAGTGTGGAGACCCAGTACTTC; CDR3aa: CASSWTSGSVETQYF
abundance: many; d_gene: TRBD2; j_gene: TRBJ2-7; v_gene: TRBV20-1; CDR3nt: TGCAGTGCCCTAGCGGCTAGCGGGATAGACGAGCAGTACTTC; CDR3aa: CSALAASGIDEQYF
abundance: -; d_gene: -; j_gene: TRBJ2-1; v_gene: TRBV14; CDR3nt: TGTGCCAGCAGCAGGGGCGGTTCCTACAGTGAGCAGTTCTTC; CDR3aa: CASSRGGSYSEQFF
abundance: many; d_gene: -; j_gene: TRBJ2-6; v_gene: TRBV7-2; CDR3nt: TGTGCCAGCAGCTCAGGTAGTACTCCAGGCTCTCTGGGGGCCAACGTCCTGACTTTC; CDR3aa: CASSSGSTPGSLGANVLTF
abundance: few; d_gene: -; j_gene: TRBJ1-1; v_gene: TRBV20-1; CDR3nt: TGCAGTGCCCTGGAAGAGGGCTTGCGCACTGAAGCTTTCTTT; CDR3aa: CSALEEGLRTEAFF
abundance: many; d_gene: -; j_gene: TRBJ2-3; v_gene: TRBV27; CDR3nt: TGTGCCAGCAGCAAGTGGTCAGATACGCAGTATTTT; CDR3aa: CASSKWSDTQYF